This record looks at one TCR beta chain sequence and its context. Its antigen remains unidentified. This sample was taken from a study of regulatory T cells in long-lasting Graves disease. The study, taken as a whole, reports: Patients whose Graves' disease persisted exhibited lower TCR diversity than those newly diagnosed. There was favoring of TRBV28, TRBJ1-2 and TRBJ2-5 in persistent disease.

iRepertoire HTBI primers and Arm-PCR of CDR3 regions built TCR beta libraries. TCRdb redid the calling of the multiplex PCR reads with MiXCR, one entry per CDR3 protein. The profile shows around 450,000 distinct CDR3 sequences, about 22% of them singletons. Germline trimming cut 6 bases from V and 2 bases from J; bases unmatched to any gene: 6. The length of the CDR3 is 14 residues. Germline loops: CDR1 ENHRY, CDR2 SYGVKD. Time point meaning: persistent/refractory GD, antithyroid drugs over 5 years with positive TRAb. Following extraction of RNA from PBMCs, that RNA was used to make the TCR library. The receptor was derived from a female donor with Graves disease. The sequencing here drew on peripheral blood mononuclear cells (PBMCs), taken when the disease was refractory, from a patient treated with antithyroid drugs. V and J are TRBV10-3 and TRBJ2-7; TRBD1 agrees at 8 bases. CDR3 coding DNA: TGTGCCATCAGAGGGACAGGAGGAGCCTACGAGCAGTACTTC. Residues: CAIRGTGGAYEQYF.